This T cell receptor beta chain stems from a study of cytomegalovirus exposure and HLA in healthy donors. Sequencing was performed with immunoSEQ multiplex PCR; in TCRdb, only in-frame clones are kept and a portion is missing. Of about 150,000 clones detected, 87% appear once; the ten largest clones hold roughly 4.8%. Trimming removed 4 bases from V and 5 bases from J; junction bases left unmatched: 7. This CDR3 contains 14 residues. Germline CDR1 reads LNHDA; CDR2 reads SQIVND (reference sequence). The donors were part of the validation cohort, which consisted of roughly 110 subjects and was separate from the first cohort of 666 subjects. In regard to this clone: The antigen remains unidentified.

Findings and caveats of the study: It was approximately 160 TCR beta chains that were listed as cytomegalovirus-associated. Subsequent analysis found a tendency for first-cohort TCR clusters to co-occur within the 90 to 150 validation repertoires.

This receptor was obtained from a man aged 18 to 30 in good health and CMV-seropositive. The chain couples TRBV19 to TRBJ2-7, with 8 bases aligning to TRBD1. The sample comprised PBMCs. CDR3 loop: CASSRRTGPNEQYF. The CDR3 region has the DNA TGTGCCAGTAGTAGGCGGACAGGGCCCAACGAGCAGTACTTC. Based on the CDR3 plus reference TRBV19 and TRBJ2-7, the full variable domain is DGGITQSPKYLFRKEGQNVTLSCEQNLNHDAMYWYRQDPGQGLRLIYYSQIVNDFQKGDIAEGYSVSREKKESFPLTVTSAQKNPTAFYLCASSRRTGPNEQYFGPGTRLTVT.